This TCR beta chain was obtained from a study of control samples from healthy donors and cancer patients. The assay was immunoSEQ multiplex PCR, and TCRdb's table has in-frame clones only and misses some. Of tens of thousands of clones listed, approximately 81% are singletons. This CDR3 contains 16 residues. Trimming cost V 0 bases and J 5 bases; bases outside gene matches: 7. Germline lookup yields CDR1 SGHNT and CDR2 YYREEE (reference sequence). The receptor was isolated from a man aged 55 to 70 with colorectal cancer. The gene calls are TRBV5-4 and TRBJ1-4; TRBD1 aligns across 7 bases. The sequencing sample was made of PBMCs. CDR3 nucleotide sequence: TGTGCCAGCAGCTTGGCTTCGACAGGGTCGAATGAAAAACTGTTTTTT. It specifies CASSLASTGSNEKLFF. Combining the CDR3 with reference TRBV5-4 and TRBJ1-4 gives the whole variable domain ETGVTQSPTHLIKTRGQQVTLRCSSQSGHNTVSWYQQALGQGPQFIFQYYREEENGRGNFPPRFSGLQFPNYSSELNVNALELDDSALYLCASSLASTGSNEKLFFGSGTQLSVL.